This TCR beta chain was identified in a study of tumor-infiltrating lymphocytes in localized non-small cell lung cancer. Whole-study results and caveats: Not all patients were TCR sequenced, owing to tissue quantity. Different pieces of the same tissue went to different assays, confounding technical variation with intratumor heterogeneity.

CDR3 size: 18 residues. Here immunoSEQ multiplex PCR was the method, and the copy in TCRdb shows in-frame clones only, minus some. The profile shows about 13,000 clones, about four fifths of them singletons. Comment on this clone: Its antigen is as yet unknown.

The TCR comes from a human donor with non-small cell lung cancer. Sequenced material: lung tumor tissue. This chain links TRBV21-1 with TRBJ2-7; the table assigns TRBD1, which was not confirmed against the DNA. TRBV21-1 is given as a pseudogene. The CDR3 DNA is TGTGCCAGCAGCGCCCAACCTAAAGGGGACAGGGGTCGCTACGAGCAGTACTTC. This sequence encodes CASSAQPKGDRGRYEQYF.